These 2 T cell receptor beta chains came from one sample sequenced in a study of human T cells and chemical hapten exposure (dated by TCRdb to about 2021). The library was made by RACE. The instrument was a NextSeq 500. Using fastp at Q25 and MiXCR, TCRdb reprocessed the public reads and kept productive beta chains. Entries are consolidated by CDR3 protein sequence, retaining the most common genes and DNA. In this sample the table shows around 340,000 distinct CDR3 sequences, roughly 6.9% of which occur a single time. 7.5% to 8.5% of the sample belongs to the ten largest clones. The time point label here, explained by the study, means: patch test 1, 2 weeks after DPC sensitization. The treatment or condition label, read with the paper, signifies: therapeutic diphenylcyclopropenone sensitization with weekly scalp DPC. The material was whole blood, obtained in connection with sensitization to the hapten diphenylcyclopropenone (DPC). All receptors derive from a young woman with alopecia areata. Some clones in this sample may be carry-over from other donors' samples.

This clonotype was counted only a few times. V is TRBV7-2 and J is TRBJ2-4; either TRBD1 or TRBD2 may supply D (5 bases each). The CDR3 is 14 amino acids. Germline CDR1 reads SGHTA; CDR2 reads FQGNSA. Trimming removed 5 bases from V and 6 bases from J, with 14 bases in between. CDR3 sequence (DNA): TGTGCCAGCAGCCCCGGGACCCCGGGAAACATTCAGTACTTC. Amino acid sequence: CASSPGTPGNIQYF.

The table lists this clonotype with a few counts. The chain uses TRBV2 and TRBJ1-4; no reliable D call. Germline lookup yields CDR1 SNHLY and CDR2 FYNNEI. V was clipped by 5 bases and J by 2 bases, with 9 bases between them. There are 14 residues in the CDR3. The CDR3 here is CASSIKGTNEKLFF. CDR3 sequence (DNA): TGTGCCAGCAGTATCAAGGGTACTAATGAAAAACTGTTTTTT.